The 22 T cell receptor beta chains below come from one sample, sequenced in a study of T cell responses to AZD1222 COVID-19 vaccine. The repertoire was sequenced with immunoSEQ multiplex PCR; TCRdb's copy has only in-frame clones and lacks some. This sample yields 77,000 or so clones, of which just over 90% are seen a single time; approximately 6.5% belongs to the top ten. The sample was peripheral blood, taken on day 0 of MenACWY control vaccination. The origin of the receptors is an adult in good health.

This clone was seen only once. The gene calls are TRBV19 and TRBJ2-5, with unresolved D. V lost 2 bases and J 1 base, leaving 11 bases between the germline ends. Germline assignment: CDR1 LNHDA and CDR2 SQIVND (reference sequence). The CDR3 sequence is 15 residues long. In DNA, the CDR3 is TGTGCCAGTAGTATAAGGGCGCAGGCCCAAGAGACCCAGTACTTC. Its translation is CASSIRAQAQETQYF. Looking up the rest from reference TRBV19 and TRBJ2-5 gives the full variable domain: DGGITQSPKYLFRKEGQNVTLSCEQNLNHDAMYWYRQDPGQGLRLIYYSQIVNDFQKGDIAEGYSVSREKKESFPLTVTSAQKNPTAFYLCASSIRAQAQETQYFGPGTRLLVL.

The V and J genes are TRBV12-3 or TRBV12-4 and TRBJ2-7, with TRBD1 as a possible D gene (7 bases). Trimming shortened V by 7 bases and J by 0 bases, and 10 bases separated the two germline ends. The CDR3 sequence is 13 residues long. The CDR3 loop is CASNQGGSYEQYF. CDR3 in DNA: TGTGCCAGCAACCAGGGGGGCTCCTACGAGCAGTACTTC.

The chain recombines TRBV14 with TRBJ1-4; weak D call: TRBD1 (5 bases). V gave up 1 base and J gave up 12 bases, with 12 bases separating them. Per the germline V gene, CDR1 is SGHDN and CDR2 is FVKESK. CDR3 length equals 13 residues. The CDR3 loop is CASSQVGQGELFF. The CDR3 nucleotides read TGTGCCAGCAGCCAAGTAGGGCAGGGTGAACTGTTTTTT.

The chain is built from TRBV19 and TRBJ2-1; tentative D call: TRBD1 (5 bases). Trimming shortened V by 1 base and J by 4 bases, and 14 bases separated the two germline ends. This CDR3 has 16 amino acids. Germline CDR1 and CDR2: LNHDA and SQIVND (reference sequence). CDR3 protein: CASSIVPRQKYNEQFF. The CDR3 DNA follows: TGTGCCAGTAGTATAGTCCCGAGACAGAAGTACAATGAGCAGTTCTTC.

The V call is TRBV2, the J call TRBJ2-7; D is possibly TRBD1 (5 bases). The CDR3 is 13 residues long. V lost 4 bases, J lost 4 bases, and 11 bases lay in between. Germline-derived CDR1 and CDR2 are SNHLY and FYNNEI. CDR3 coding DNA: TGTGCCAGCAGTGGACAGAATTTATACGAGCAGTACTTC. It encodes CASSGQNLYEQYF.

Turning to this clone: Different DNA sequences within this sample yield the same CDR3. This chain uses TRBV7-2 with TRBJ1-6, with 8 bases fitting TRBD1. Germline V gives CDR1 SGHTA, CDR2 FQGNSA. This CDR3 comprises 14 residues. Trimming took 5 bases from V and 8 from J; bases not matched to a gene: 5. The CDR3 nucleotides are TGTGCCAGCAGCCCAACAGGGGGTGATTCACCCCTCCACTTT. Translating gives CASSPTGGDSPLHF.

The J gene is TRBJ1-1, the V gene TRBV6-6; no reliable D call. This CDR3 is 12 amino acids long. Per the germline V gene, CDR1 is MNHNY and CDR2 is SVGAGI (reference sequence). Trimming cost V 6 bases and J 2 bases, with 7 bases left between them. CDR3 sequence reads: CASRGGNTEAFF. CDR3 DNA sequence: TGTGCCAGCAGGGGCGGTAACACTGAAGCTTTCTTT.

This rearrangement joins TRBV9 to TRBJ2-3, with D unclear. V shed 0 bases and J shed 0 bases, with 14 bases lying between them. Germline V gene lookup returns CDR1 SGDLS and CDR2 YYNGEE. This CDR3 is built from 17 residues. This chain's CDR3 is CASSVATTLSSTDTQYF. CDR3 coding DNA: TGTGCCAGCAGCGTAGCTACTACGCTGTCTAGCACAGATACGCAGTATTTT.

This chain uses TRBV19 with TRBJ1-2, with TRBD1 as a possible D gene (6 bases). The ends were cut back, 9 bases at V and 4 bases at J, with 18 bases in the middle. Germline V lookup: CDR1 LNHDA, CDR2 SQIVND (reference sequence). The CDR3 has 14 amino acids. CDR3 nucleotides: TGTGCCAGCCGACCACAGGGAGAGCGCTATGGCTACACCTTC. Translation: CASRPQGERYGYTF.

The J gene is TRBJ1-4, the V gene TRBV24-1; 12 nucleotides align to TRBD1. Looked up from germline, CDR1 is KGHDR and CDR2 is SFDVKD. After removal of 7 bases from V and 7 bases from J, the junction contained 6 bases not matched to a gene. This CDR3 has 15 amino acids. CDR3 loop: CATSPGQGAGEKLFF. The DNA of the CDR3 is TGTGCCACCAGCCCGGGACAGGGGGCGGGTGAAAAACTGTTTTTT.

The chain carries TRBV29-1 and TRBJ1-1; TRBD1 aligns across 7 bases. This CDR3 region has 13 residues. V gave up 6 bases and J gave up 0 bases; unmatched junction bases: 4. CDR1 is SQVTM and CDR2 is ANQGSEA in the germline V gene. In DNA, the CDR3 is TGCAGCGTAGGGACAGTCATGAACACTGAAGCTTTCTTT. Translated: CSVGTVMNTEAFF.

V is TRBV15 and J is TRBJ2-1; 10 nucleotides line up with TRBD2. CDR3 size: 19 residues. CDR1 is LNHNV and CDR2 is YYDKDF in the germline V gene (reference sequence). V shed 3 bases, J shed 0 bases, and the junction held 11 bases outside the gene matches. The CDR3 here is CATSSYSGRRKSSYNEQFF. As DNA, the CDR3 is TGTGCCACCAGCAGCTATAGCGGGAGGAGGAAAAGCTCCTACAATGAGCAGTTCTTC.

The table lists this clone with a count of one. This chain connects TRBV9 to TRBJ2-2; 9 nucleotides match TRBD2. V lost 3 bases, J lost 7 bases, and 10 bases stayed unmatched. The CDR3 is made up of 16 amino acids. Germline assignment: CDR1 SGDLS and CDR2 YYNGEE. The CDR3 reads CASSGGAGGPGGELFF. The CDR3 DNA reads as TGTGCCAGCAGCGGTGGGGCGGGAGGGCCCGGCGGGGAGCTGTTTTTT.

V is TRBV24-1 and J is TRBJ2-1; no firm D call. Germline V gene lookup returns CDR1 KGHDR and CDR2 SFDVKD. Deletions cut 2 bases from V and 5 bases from J, with 6 bases between. This CDR3 comprises 13 residues. CDR3 protein: CATSDSGNNEQFF. CDR3 DNA: TGTGCCACCAGTGATTCTGGGAACAATGAGCAGTTCTTC.

The chain joins TRBV18 to TRBJ1-1, with D maybe TRBD1 (6 bases). The germline V gene encodes CDR1 KGHSH and CDR2 LQKENI. The CDR3 totals 15 residues. V was trimmed by 1 base and J by 3 bases, leaving 12 bases between them. CDR3: CASSPLDRGDTEAFF. In DNA form, the CDR3 reads TGTGCCAGCTCACCACTGGACAGAGGGGACACTGAAGCTTTCTTT.

The chain carries TRBV2 and TRBJ1-4, with D uncertain. Deletions cut 6 bases from V and 10 bases from J, with 18 bases between. Germline V gene lookup returns CDR1 SNHLY and CDR2 FYNNEI. This CDR3 region has 14 residues. As DNA, the CDR3 is TGTGCCAGCAGCAACAGCGACCTCTTTGGAAAACTGTTTTTT. Its protein is CASSNSDLFGKLFF.

The rearrangement joins TRBV28 to TRBJ1-4; D is perhaps TRBD1 (6 bases). V dropped 5 bases and J dropped 5 bases, with 15 bases sitting between them. Germline assignment: CDR1 MDHEN and CDR2 SYDVKM. The CDR3 loop spans 15 amino acids. CDR3 protein: CASSQPDRRNEKLFF. CDR3 sequence (DNA): TGTGCCAGCAGTCAACCCGACAGGAGAAATGAAAAACTGTTTTTT.

The chain carries TRBV7-9 and TRBJ1-4; D unclear. The CDR3 contains 14 residues. Between the trimmed V and J ends, which lost 5 bases and 6 bases, there was a span of 13 bases. CDR1 and CDR2 from the germline V gene are SEHNR and FQNEAQ (reference sequence). CDR3: CASSDNLGYEKLFF. DNA for the CDR3: TGTGCCAGCAGCGACAATTTGGGGTATGAAAAACTGTTTTTT.

The chain has TRBV2 and TRBJ2-5; D assignment may be TRBD1 or TRBD2 (5 bases each). V gave up 5 bases and J gave up 2 bases, with 9 bases separating them. Germline CDR1 is SNHLY and CDR2 is FYNNEI. This CDR3 spans 13 amino acids. The CDR3 loop is CASSRDPQETQYF. For the CDR3, the DNA is TGTGCCAGCAGTCGGGACCCACAAGAGACCCAGTACTTC.

This clone was seen once. J is TRBJ1-2 and V is TRBV18, with D possibly TRBD1 on 6 matching bases. The V and J ends lost 2 bases and 6 bases respectively, with 7 bases between them. CDR1 and CDR2 from the germline V gene are KGHSH and LQKENI. The CDR3 runs to 12 residues. This CDR3 reads CASSPGGDGYTF. CDR3 nucleotide sequence: TGTGCCAGCTCACCAGGGGGCGATGGCTACACCTTC.

The rearrangement uses TRBV4-1 and TRBJ1-6, with 10 bases fitting TRBD1. CDR1 and CDR2 (germline): MGHRA, YSYEKL. This CDR3 has 16 amino acids. V was pared by 1 base and J by 5 bases, with 2 bases of the junction left unmatched. The CDR3 reads CASSQGTGGNNSPLHF. CDR3 in DNA: TGCGCCAGCAGCCAAGGGACAGGGGGTAATAATTCACCCCTCCACTTT.

This sequence joins TRBV18 and TRBJ2-1; 7 nucleotides agree with TRBD2. V lost 6 bases and J lost 8; bases outside the gene matches: 16. The CDR3 spans 16 residues. From germline, CDR1 is KGHSH and CDR2 LQKENI. The CDR3 DNA follows: TGTGCCAGCTCGCCTGGGAGGGATCGGGCCCGTGATGAGCAGTTCTTC. Its translation: CASSPGRDRARDEQFF. Based on the CDR3 plus reference TRBV18 and TRBJ2-1, the full variable domain is NAGVMQNPRHLVRRRGQEARLRCSPMKGHSHVYWYRQLPEEGLKFMVYLQKENIIDESGMPKERFSAEFPKEGPSILRIQQVVRGDSAAYFCASSPGRDRARDEQFFGPGTRLTVL.